This T cell receptor beta chain comes out of a study of blood T cells in healthy people across ages. This clonotype was counted at least ten times. The use of a sample-barcoded 5' primer and a J-beta primer mix characterized a second PCR of roughly 6 to 11 cycles. MiXCR was run by TCRdb on the 5' RACE reads, yielding one entry per CDR3 protein. The repertoire holds 550,000 to 650,000 distinct CDR3 sequences, with about 30% as singletons. Germline V gives CDR1 SEHNR, CDR2 FQNEAQ (reference sequence). This CDR3 comprises 12 residues. J gave up 7 bases and V 8 bases, and 8 bases lay outside the gene matches.

Sequencing was carried out using blood. The TCR was taken from a woman older than 75 in good health. The chain couples TRBV7-9 to TRBJ2-7, with 7 bases that match TRBD1. The CDR3 DNA is TGTGCCAGCGGAACAGGGGTGAGGGAGCAGTACTTC. It is translated as CASGTGVREQYF.